This TCR beta chain appears in the sequencing data of a study of OX40 agonist ivuxolimab in advanced cancers. On the study more broadly: The patients received agonistic anti-OX40 (CD134) antibody ivuxolimab.

Germline loops: CDR1 MNHEY, CDR2 SMNVEV (reference sequence). The junction had 4 bases not matched to a gene; V was cut back by 1 base and J by 7 bases. This CDR3 spans 15 amino acids. Repertoires were generated with immunoSEQ multiplex PCR, while TCRdb's copy carries only in-frame clones and drops some. The repertoire holds some 70,000 clones, with roughly 90% as singletons. The specimen comprised CD4+ or CD8+ T cells sorted from blood, sampled in a trial of the OX40 agonist ivuxolimab. V and J are TRBV27 and TRBJ2-1; 10 nucleotides match TRBD2. This clonotype was obtained from an adult with an advanced solid tumor such as melanoma, head and neck, liver or kidney cancer. The CDR3 nucleotides are TGTGCCAGCAGTTTATTTCAAGCGGGAGGGAATGAGCAGTTCTTC. Translating gives CASSLFQAGGNEQFF.